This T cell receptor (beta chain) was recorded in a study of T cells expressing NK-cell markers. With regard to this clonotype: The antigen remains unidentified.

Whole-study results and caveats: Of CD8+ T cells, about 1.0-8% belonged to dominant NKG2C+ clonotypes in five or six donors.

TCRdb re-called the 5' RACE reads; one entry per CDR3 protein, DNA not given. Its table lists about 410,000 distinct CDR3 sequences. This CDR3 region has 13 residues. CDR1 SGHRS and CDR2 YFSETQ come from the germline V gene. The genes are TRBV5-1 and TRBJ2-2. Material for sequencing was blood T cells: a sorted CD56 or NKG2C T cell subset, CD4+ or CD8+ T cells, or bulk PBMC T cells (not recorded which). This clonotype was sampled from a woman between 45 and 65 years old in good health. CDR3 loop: CASTTVTDGELFF. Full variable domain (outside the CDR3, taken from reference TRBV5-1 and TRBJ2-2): KAGVTQTPRYLIKTRGQQVTLSCSPISGHRSVSWYQQTPGQGLQFLFEYFSETQRNKGNFPGRFSGRQFSNSRSEMNVSTLELGDSALYLCASTTVTDGELFFGEGSRLTVL.